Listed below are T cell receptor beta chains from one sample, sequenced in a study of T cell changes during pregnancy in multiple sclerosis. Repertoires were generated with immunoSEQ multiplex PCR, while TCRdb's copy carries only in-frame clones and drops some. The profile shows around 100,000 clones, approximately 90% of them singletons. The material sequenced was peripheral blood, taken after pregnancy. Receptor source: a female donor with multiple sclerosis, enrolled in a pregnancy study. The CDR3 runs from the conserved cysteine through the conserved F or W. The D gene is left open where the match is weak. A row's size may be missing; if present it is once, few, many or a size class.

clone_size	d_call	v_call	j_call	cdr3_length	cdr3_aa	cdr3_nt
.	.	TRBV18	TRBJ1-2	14	CASSPMRHEYGYTF	TGTGCCAGCTCACCGATGAGGCATGAGTATGGCTACACCTTC
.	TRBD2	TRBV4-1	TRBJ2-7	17	CASSQDSASGGTYEQYF	TGCGCCAGCAGCCAAGATTCAGCTAGCGGGGGGACCTACGAGCAGTACTTC
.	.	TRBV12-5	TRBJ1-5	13	CASAPQEDQPQHF	TGTGCTAGTGCCCCACAGGAAGATCAGCCCCAGCATTTT
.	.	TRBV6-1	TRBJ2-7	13	CASRALAAYEQYF	TGTGCCAGCAGGGCCCTTGCAGCCTACGAGCAGTACTTC
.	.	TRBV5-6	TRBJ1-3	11	CASVEGNTIYF	TGTGCCAGCGTGGAGGGGAACACCATATATTTT
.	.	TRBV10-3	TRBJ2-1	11	CAVAPGNEQFF	TGTGCCGTAGCCCCTGGCAATGAGCAGTTCTTC
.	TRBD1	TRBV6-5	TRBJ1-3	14	CASRDRDSGNTIYF	TGTGCCAGCAGAGACAGGGACTCTGGAAACACCATATATTTT
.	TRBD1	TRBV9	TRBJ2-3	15	CASSPRTGSTDTQYF	TGTGCCAGCAGCCCAAGGACAGGCTCCACAGATACGCAGTATTTT
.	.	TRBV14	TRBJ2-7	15	CASSQRGLGFNEQYF	TGTGCCAGCAGCCAGCGGGGGCTAGGGTTTAACGAGCAGTACTTC
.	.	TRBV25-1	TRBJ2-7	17	CASSEFFTEGSSYEQYF	TGTGCCAGCAGTGAATTCTTTACAGAGGGAAGCTCCTACGAGCAGTACTTC
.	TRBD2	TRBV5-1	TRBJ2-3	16	CASSILAGGGTDTQYF	TGCGCCAGCAGCATACTAGCGGGGGGCGGCACAGATACGCAGTATTTT
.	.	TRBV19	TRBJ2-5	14	CASRGLGSYETQYF	TGTGCCAGTCGGGGGTTGGGTAGCTATGAGACCCAGTACTTC
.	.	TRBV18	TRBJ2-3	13	CASSPWEVPTQYF	TGTGCCAGCTCACCCTGGGAGGTGCCTACGCAGTATTTT
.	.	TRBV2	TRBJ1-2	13	CASSERRIYGYTF	TGTGCCAGCAGTGAAAGGCGGATCTATGGCTACACCTTC
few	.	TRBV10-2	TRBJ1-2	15	CASSESTGANYGYTF	TGCGCCAGCAGTGAGTCGACAGGAGCCAACTATGGCTACACCTTC
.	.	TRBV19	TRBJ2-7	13	CASRPDSYYEQYF	TGTGCCAGTAGACCCGACAGTTACTACGAGCAGTACTTC
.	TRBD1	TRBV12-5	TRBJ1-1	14	CASDKRGPHTEAFF	TGTGCTAGTGACAAGAGGGGGCCTCACACTGAAGCTTTCTTT
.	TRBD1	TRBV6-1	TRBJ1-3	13	CASSQGVGNTIYF	TGTGCCAGCAGTCAGGGGGTCGGAAACACCATATATTTT
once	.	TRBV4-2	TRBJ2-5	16	CASSQPTGLLQETQYF	TGTGCCAGCAGCCAACCTACGGGACTGTTACAAGAGACCCAGTACTTC
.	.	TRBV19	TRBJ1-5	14	CASSSLVGGQPQHF	TGTGCCAGTAGTTCTCTGGTAGGCGGGCAGCCCCAGCATTTT
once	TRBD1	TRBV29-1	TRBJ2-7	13	CSVEGQGTYEQYF	TGCAGCGTTGAAGGACAGGGTACCTACGAGCAGTACTTC
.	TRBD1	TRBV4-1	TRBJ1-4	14	CASSHQGASEKLFF	TGCGCCAGCAGCCATCAGGGGGCCTCAGAAAAACTGTTTTTT
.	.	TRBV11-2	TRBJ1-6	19	CASSPLLTNTISYNSPLHF	TGTGCCAGCAGCCCGCTCCTGACAAATACGATCTCCTATAATTCACCCCTCCACTTT
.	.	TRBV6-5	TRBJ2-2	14	CASSYRVITGELFF	TGTGCCAGCAGTTACCGGGTCATCACCGGGGAGCTGTTTTTT
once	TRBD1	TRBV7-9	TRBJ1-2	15	CASSSQTGRHYGYTF	TGTGCCAGCAGCTCTCAGACAGGGAGACACTATGGCTACACCTTC
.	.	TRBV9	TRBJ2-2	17	CASSVARHGSNTGELFF	TGTGCCAGCAGCGTAGCTCGACACGGATCGAACACCGGGGAGCTGTTTTTT
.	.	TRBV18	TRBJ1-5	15	CASSPGTGGNQPQHF	TGTGCCAGCTCACCCGGGACTGGCGGTAATCAGCCCCAGCATTTT
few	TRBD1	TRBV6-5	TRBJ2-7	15	CASSSTGGVSYEQYF	TGTGCCAGCAGTTCCACAGGGGGCGTCTCCTACGAGCAGTACTTC
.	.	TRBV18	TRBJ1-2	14	CASSPLDGIYGYTF	TGTGCCAGCTCGCCACTGGACGGGATCTATGGCTACACCTTC
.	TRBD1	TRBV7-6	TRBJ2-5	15	CASSQIDRGWETQYF	TGTGCCAGCAGCCAGATAGACAGGGGTTGGGAGACCCAGTACTTC
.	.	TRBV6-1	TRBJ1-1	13	CASSGGVNTEAFF	TGTGCCAGCAGCGGAGGGGTGAACACTGAAGCTTTCTTT